A selection of T cell receptor beta chains follows, all from one sample in a study of shared clonotypes between healthy human individuals. Method: immunoSEQ multiplex PCR; TCRdb's copy keeps in-frame clones and lacks some. The data hold about 480,000 clones, with nearly 80% observed a single time. The sequencing sample was made of PBMCs. Receptor source: a middle-aged woman in good health. Some clones in this sample may be carry-over from other donors' samples. Each CDR3 is given with its conserved first and last residue.

v_call cdr3_aa
TRBV28 CASSFSSGTQYF
TRBV25-1 CASSKQGQGSNEQFF
TRBV6-4 CASSVDRGETQYF
TRBV29-1 CSVVDRDYGYTF
TRBV28 CASSFGRGGFTDTQYF
TRBV30 CAWSRTFSGNTIYF
TRBV7-2 CASSLIGQGYYEQYF
TRBV2 CASSPMGSASYEQYF
TRBV15 CATSLQMRGPPYEQYF
TRBV5-1 CASSTVPGGLETQYF